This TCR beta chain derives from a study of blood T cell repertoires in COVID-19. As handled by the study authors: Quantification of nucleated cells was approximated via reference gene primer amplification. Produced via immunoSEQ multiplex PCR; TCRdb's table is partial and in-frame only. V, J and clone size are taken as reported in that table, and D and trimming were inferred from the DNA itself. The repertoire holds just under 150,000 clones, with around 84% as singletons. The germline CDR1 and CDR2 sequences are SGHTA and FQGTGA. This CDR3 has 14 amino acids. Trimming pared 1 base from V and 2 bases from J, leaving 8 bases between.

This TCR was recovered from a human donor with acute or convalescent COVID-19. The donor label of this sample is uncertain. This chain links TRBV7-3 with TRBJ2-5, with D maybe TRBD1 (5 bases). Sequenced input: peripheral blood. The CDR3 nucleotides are TGTGCCAGCAGCTTAAGCAGGGATCAAGAGACCCAGTACTTC. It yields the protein CASSLSRDQETQYF.